A selection of T cell receptor beta chains follows, all from one sample in a study of T cells in Graves' hyperthyroidism and ophthalmopathy. Each CDR3 protein gets one entry after TCRdb re-called the multiplex PCR reads with MiXCR. The data show 490,000 or so distinct CDR3 sequences, 40% to 50% seen once. Sequencing was done on a sample of peripheral blood or thyroid tissue (not recorded which). The receptors derive from an adult woman with Graves' disease, either hyperthyroidism or ophthalmopathy (not recorded which). Both conserved end residues are part of each CDR3. Clone size is not always given. Where it is, it says once, few, many or a class for expanded clones.

NA,TRBV5-1,TRBJ1-2,CASSLGDRGLNGYTF
once,TRBV29-1,TRBJ1-1,CSVTGRQNTEAFF
NA,TRBV7-9,TRBJ2-7,CASSDRLLYEQYF
NA,TRBV12-3/TRBV12-4,TRBJ2-3,CASSSRTSTQYF
NA,TRBV7-8,TRBJ1-3,CASTTTTGVAGNTIYF
NA,TRBV6-5,TRBJ1-5,CASSTTGGGGLQPQHF
NA,TRBV7-9,TRBJ2-7,CASSTWSGTPGNPYF
NA,TRBV10-1,TRBJ1-5,CAVTGGNQPQHF
NA,TRBV24-1,TRBJ2-5,CATSRSGETQYF
NA,TRBV20-1,TRBJ2-7,CSARGQNDYEQYF
NA,TRBV7-6,TRBJ2-2,CASSWGLGSGELFF
NA,TRBV12-3/TRBV12-4,TRBJ2-6,CASSWPGQGNTEAF
NA,TRBV5-1,TRBJ2-7,CASMGGASDEQYF
NA,TRBV7-2,TRBJ1-5,CASSKNGGEPQHF
many,TRBV4-3,TRBJ1-2,CASSQETASPTTGYTF
many,TRBV5-1,TRBJ2-7,CASSLETSGRLEQYF
many,TRBV7-9,TRBJ2-6,CASSFGSTGANVLTF
few,TRBV29-1,TRBJ2-2,CSVPGVDTGELFF
few,TRBV20-1,TRBJ2-7,CSALTPSGGSKEQYF
many,TRBV7-9,TRBJ2-2,CASSLKNTGELFF
many,TRBV29-1,TRBJ2-5,CSVEGVQETQYF
many,TRBV12-3/TRBV12-4,TRBJ2-6,CASSSGGAGANVLTF
NA,TRBV5-8,TRBJ1-2,CASSLNSGGHGYTF
once,TRBV20-1,TRBJ1-1,CSASTGQSEAFF
few,TRBV14,TRBJ1-6,CASSHLQGAFGNSPLHF
many,TRBV20-1,TRBJ1-3,CSASFGPPGNTIYF
many,TRBV7-8,TRBJ1-1,CASSRDNNAEAFF
NA,TRBV7-3,TRBJ2-2,CASSTRGWREFTGELFF
many,TRBV6-1,TRBJ2-2,CASSPGGGPGELFF
NA,TRBV7-3,TRBJ2-3,CASSLAADRDTQYF
many,TRBV7-9,TRBJ2-7,CASSLGYSGSYEQYF
NA,TRBV7-1,TRBJ1-1,CASSSTGGKTEAFF
many,TRBV29-1,TRBJ1-1,CSVGQATNTEAFF
many,TRBV20-1,TRBJ2-5,CSASPGFQETQYF
NA,TRBV10-3,TRBJ1-2,CAISESGGSSYGYTF
few,TRBV7-8,TRBJ2-1,CATQRSAEGGNEQFF
many,TRBV6-5,TRBJ2-5,CASSSGQQETQYF